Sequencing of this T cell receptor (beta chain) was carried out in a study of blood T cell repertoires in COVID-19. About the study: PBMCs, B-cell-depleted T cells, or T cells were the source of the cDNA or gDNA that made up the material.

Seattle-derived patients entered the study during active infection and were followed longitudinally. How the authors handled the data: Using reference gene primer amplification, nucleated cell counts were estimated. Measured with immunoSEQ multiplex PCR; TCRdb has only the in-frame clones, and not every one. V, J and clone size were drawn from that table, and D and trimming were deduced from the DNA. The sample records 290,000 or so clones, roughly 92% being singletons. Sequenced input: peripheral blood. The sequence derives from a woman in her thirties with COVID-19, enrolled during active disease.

The CDR3 DNA follows: TGTGCCACCAGTGATTTTGCAGGGCAGCCCCAGCATTTT. Translating it yields CATSDFAGQPQHF. The gene calls are TRBV24-1 and TRBJ1-5; TRBD1 is a possible D gene (5 bases). With 1 base removed from V and 7 bases from J, the gap between germline ends came to 7 bases. The CDR3 is made up of 13 amino acids. Per germline, CDR1 KGHDR and CDR2 SFDVKD.